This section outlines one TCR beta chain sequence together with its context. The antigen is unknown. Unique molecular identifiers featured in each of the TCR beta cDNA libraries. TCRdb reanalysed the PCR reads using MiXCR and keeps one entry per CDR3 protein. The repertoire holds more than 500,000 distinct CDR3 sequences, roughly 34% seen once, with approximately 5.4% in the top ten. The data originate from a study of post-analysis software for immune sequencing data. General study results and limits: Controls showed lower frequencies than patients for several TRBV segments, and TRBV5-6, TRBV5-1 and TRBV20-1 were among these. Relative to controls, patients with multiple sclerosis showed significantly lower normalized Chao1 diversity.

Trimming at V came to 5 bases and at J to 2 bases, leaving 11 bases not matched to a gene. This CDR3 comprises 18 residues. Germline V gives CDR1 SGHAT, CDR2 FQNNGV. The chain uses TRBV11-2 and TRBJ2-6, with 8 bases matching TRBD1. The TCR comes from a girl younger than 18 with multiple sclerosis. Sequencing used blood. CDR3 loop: CASSPDRGRKTGANVLTF. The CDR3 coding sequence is TGTGCCAGCAGCCCCGACAGGGGACGAAAAACTGGGGCCAACGTCCTGACTTTC.